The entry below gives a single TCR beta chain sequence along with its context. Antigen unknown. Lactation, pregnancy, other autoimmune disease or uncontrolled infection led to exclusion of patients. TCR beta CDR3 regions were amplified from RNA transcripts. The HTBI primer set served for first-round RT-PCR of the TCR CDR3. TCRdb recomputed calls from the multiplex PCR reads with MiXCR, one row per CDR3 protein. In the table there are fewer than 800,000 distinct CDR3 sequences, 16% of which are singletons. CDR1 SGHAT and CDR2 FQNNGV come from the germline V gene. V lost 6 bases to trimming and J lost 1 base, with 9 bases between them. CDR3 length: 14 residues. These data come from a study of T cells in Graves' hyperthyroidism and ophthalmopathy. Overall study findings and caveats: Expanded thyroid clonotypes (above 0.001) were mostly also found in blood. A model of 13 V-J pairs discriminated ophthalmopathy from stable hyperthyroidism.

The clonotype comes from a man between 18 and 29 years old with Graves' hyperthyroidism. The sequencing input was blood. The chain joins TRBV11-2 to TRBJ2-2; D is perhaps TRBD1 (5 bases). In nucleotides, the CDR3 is TGTGCCAGCAGACTAACAGGGAACACCGGGGAGCTGTTTTTT. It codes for CASRLTGNTGELFF.